The present TCR beta chain was sequenced within a study of shared clonotypes between healthy human individuals. Overall study findings and caveats: Non-shared clonotypes had lower generation probabilities than clonotypes shared by all four sorted-subset donors. Across subsets, estimated richness was generally greater for naive than for memory populations.

Study processing details: ImmunoSEQ sequences covered only the junction and lacked quality scores; filtering therefore differed. TCRdb's copy holds only in-frame clones and misses some; the assay was immunoSEQ multiplex PCR. V and J calls and clone size are given by that table; D and trimming were obtained from the DNA. The top ten hold about 1.5% of the sample, which has over a million clones, about 74% seen once. A note on this clone: What it binds is not known.

Germline CDR1 and CDR2: SGHNT and YENEEA. The CDR3 runs 13 residues. With 8 bases clipped from V and 5 bases from J, the junction kept 3 bases outside the gene matches. Participating donors were healthy, HIV-negative adults free of recent acute infections or vaccinations. The sequencing input was memory CD4+ T cells sorted from blood. As for subset: CD45RA-negative fraction. J is TRBJ2-2 and V is TRBV11-3; TRBD2 matches 9 bases. The clonotype originates from a man aged 18 to 30 in good health. The CDR3 nucleotides read TGTGCCAGCCAGCGGGGGGATACCGGGGAGCTGTTTTTT. Its protein product is CASQRGDTGELFF.